This T cell receptor beta chain was recovered during a study of blood T cell repertoires in COVID-19. The authors' processing: Amplification of reference gene primers was used by the study to estimate nucleated cell counts. This table comes from immunoSEQ multiplex PCR, and its TCRdb copy is limited to in-frame clones, with some not included. Clone size and the V and J calls come from that table; the DNA yielded D and trimming. This table has 150,000 to 250,000 clones, approximately 86% appearing once. The sample taken for sequencing was PBMCs or T cells enriched from blood (not recorded which). This clonotype was sampled from a woman aged 30 to 39 who had recovered from COVID-19.

The CDR3 protein is CASSLSWRTQETQYF. The CDR3 nucleotides read TGTGCCAGCAGTTTATCGTGGAGGACTCAGGAGACCCAGTACTTC. V is TRBV27 and J is TRBJ2-5; D is perhaps TRBD2 (5 bases). V was clipped by 0 bases and J by 5 bases, with 13 bases between them. Looked up from germline, CDR1 is MNHEY and CDR2 is SMNVEV (reference sequence). This CDR3 is 15 amino acids long.